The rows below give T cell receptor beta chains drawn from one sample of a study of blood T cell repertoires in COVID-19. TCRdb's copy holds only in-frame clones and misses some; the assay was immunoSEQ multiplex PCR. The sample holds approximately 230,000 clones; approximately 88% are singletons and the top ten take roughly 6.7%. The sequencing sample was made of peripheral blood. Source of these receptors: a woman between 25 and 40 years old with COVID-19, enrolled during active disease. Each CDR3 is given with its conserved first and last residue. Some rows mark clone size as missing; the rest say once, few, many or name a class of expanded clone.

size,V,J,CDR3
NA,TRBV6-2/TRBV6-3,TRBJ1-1,CASSYSQGMNTEAFF
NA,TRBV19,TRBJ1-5,CASSIGQGDQPQHF
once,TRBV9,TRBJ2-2,CASSLTDRVPTGELFF
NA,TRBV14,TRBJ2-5,CASSQALGARFRGETQYF
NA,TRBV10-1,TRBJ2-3,CASNDQGTDTQYF
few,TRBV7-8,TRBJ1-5,CASSAGQGFSNQPQHF
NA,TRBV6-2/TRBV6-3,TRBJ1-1,CASSYRQRQLSEAFF
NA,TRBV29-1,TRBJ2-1,CSVVDSLSYNEQFF
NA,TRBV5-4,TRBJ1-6,CASSLKGGQVGSPLHF
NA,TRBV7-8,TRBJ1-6,CASSFVSSYNSPLHF
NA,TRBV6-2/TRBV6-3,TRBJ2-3,CASSYTRDSRADTQYF
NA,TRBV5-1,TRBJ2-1,CASSSSRTGTGDYNEQFF
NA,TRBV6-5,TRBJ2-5,CASSRTDQETQYF
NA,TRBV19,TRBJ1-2,CASSMKQGTITNYGYTF
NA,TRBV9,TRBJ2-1,CASSVLRGSESEQFF
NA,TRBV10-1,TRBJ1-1,CASSLNRGTEAFF